This is a list of T cell receptor beta chains from one sample in a study of Tregs in tolerant kidney transplant recipients. The table came from immunoSEQ multiplex PCR; TCRdb's copy has only in-frame clones and leaves some out. The sample shows about 240,000 clones, approximately 83% of them seen only once. Sequences were obtained from CD4+ T cells from blood. These receptor sequences come from a human donor in good health. The CDR3 runs from the conserved cysteine through the conserved F or W. The order of the fields is V gene, J gene, CDR3 protein.

V gene: TRBV25-1; J gene: TRBJ1-5; CDR3 protein: CASSPSGRLNQPQHF
V gene: TRBV27; J gene: TRBJ2-3; CDR3 protein: CASRIPGQSTDTQYF
V gene: TRBV2; J gene: TRBJ2-5; CDR3 protein: CASSAQQGSETQYF
V gene: TRBV19; J gene: TRBJ2-7; CDR3 protein: CASSPNHAYEQYF
V gene: TRBV30; J gene: TRBJ1-2; CDR3 protein: CAWSMWEGGYTF
V gene: TRBV18; J gene: TRBJ1-6; CDR3 protein: CASSPQGFESPLHF
V gene: TRBV4-1; J gene: TRBJ2-7; CDR3 protein: CASSAKLDILASYEQYF
V gene: TRBV30; J gene: TRBJ2-2; CDR3 protein: CAWAPSGALRTGELFF
V gene: TRBV5-1; J gene: TRBJ2-1; CDR3 protein: CASRTSGWNEQFF
V gene: TRBV7-2; J gene: TRBJ2-6; CDR3 protein: CASSPSWANVLTF
V gene: TRBV29-1; J gene: TRBJ1-5; CDR3 protein: CSVGRGVGQPQHF
V gene: TRBV7-8; J gene: TRBJ2-3; CDR3 protein: CASSIWTSGGALDTQYF